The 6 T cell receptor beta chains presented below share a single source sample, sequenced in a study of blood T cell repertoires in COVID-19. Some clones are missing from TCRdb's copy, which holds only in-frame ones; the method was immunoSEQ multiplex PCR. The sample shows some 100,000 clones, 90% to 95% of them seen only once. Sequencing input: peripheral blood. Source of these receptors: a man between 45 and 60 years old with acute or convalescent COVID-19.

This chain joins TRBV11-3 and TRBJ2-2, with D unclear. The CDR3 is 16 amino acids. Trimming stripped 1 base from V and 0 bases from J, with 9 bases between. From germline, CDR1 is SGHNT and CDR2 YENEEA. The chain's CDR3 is CASSLGVVSNTGELFF. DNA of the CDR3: TGTGCCAGCAGCTTAGGAGTGGTATCGAACACCGGGGAGCTGTTTTTT.

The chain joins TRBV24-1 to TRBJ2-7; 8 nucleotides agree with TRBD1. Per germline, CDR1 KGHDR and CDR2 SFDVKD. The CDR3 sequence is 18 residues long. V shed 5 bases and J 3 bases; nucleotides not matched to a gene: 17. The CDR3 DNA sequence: TGTGCCACCAGTGCTCTTGTCCTTAGGACAGGGAGTAGCTACGAGCAGTACTTC. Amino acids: CATSALVLRTGSSYEQYF.

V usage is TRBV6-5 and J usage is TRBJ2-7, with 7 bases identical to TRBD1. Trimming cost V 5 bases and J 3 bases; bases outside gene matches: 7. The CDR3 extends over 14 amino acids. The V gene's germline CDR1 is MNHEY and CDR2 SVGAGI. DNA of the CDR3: TGTGCCAGCAGTCCCGACAGGGAACACTACGAGCAGTACTTC. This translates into CASSPDREHYEQYF.

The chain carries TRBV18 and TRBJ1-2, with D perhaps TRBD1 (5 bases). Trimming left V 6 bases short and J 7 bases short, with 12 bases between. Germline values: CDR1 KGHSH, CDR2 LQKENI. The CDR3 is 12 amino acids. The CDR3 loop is CASSPSRGGYTF. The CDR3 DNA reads TGTGCCAGCTCCCCGAGTAGGGGTGGCTACACCTTC.

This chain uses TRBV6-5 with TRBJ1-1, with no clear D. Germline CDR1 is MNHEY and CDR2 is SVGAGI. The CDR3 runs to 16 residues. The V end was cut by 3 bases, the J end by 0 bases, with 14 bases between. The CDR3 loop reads CASSYLSGGMNTEAFF. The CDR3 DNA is TGTGCCAGCAGTTATTTGTCAGGAGGCATGAACACTGAAGCTTTCTTT.

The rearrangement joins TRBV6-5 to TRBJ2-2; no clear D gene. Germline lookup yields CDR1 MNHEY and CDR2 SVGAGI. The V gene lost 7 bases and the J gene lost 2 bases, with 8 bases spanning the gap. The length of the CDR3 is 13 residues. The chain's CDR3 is CASTKLNTGELFF. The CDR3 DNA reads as TGTGCCAGCACCAAACTTAACACCGGGGAGCTGTTTTTT.